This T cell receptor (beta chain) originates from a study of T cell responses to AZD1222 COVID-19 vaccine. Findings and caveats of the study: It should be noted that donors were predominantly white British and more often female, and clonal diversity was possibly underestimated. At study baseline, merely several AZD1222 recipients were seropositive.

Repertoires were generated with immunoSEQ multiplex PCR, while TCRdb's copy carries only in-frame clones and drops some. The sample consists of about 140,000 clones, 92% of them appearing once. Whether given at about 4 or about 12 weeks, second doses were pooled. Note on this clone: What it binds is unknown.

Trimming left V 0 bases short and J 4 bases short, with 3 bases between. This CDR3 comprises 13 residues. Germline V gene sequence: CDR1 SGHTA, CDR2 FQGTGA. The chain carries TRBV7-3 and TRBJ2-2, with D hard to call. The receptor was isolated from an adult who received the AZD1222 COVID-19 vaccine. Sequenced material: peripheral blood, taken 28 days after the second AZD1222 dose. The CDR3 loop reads CASSLTPTGELFF. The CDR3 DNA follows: TGTGCCAGCAGCTTAACGCCCACCGGGGAGCTGTTTTTT.